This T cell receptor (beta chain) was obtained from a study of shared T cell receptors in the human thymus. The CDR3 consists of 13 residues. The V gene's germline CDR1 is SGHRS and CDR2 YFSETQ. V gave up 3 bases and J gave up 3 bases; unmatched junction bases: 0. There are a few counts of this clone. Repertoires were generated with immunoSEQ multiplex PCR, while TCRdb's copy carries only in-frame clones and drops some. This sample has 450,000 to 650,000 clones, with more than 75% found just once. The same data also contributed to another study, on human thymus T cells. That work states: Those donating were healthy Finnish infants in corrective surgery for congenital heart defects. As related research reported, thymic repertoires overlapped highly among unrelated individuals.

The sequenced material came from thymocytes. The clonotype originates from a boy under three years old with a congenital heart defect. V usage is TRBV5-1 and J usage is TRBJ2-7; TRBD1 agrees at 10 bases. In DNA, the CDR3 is TGCGCCAGCAGCTGGGACAGGGGCTACGAGCAGTACTTC. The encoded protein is CASSWDRGYEQYF.